The 28 T cell receptor beta chains in this list originate from one sample, sequenced in a study of cytomegalovirus exposure and HLA in healthy donors. Primers: 60 Vbeta forward and 13 Jbeta reverse. Profiled with immunoSEQ multiplex PCR; TCRdb holds only in-frame clones, not every one. The table lists 96,000 or so clones, with about 3.4% in the top ten. Input material: PBMCs. The receptors derive from a woman between 25 and 40 years old in good health and CMV-seronegative.

This sequence joins TRBV27 and TRBJ2-7, with a tentative D call TRBD1 (6 bases). Germline V gene sequence: CDR1 MNHEY, CDR2 SMNVEV (reference sequence). The V end was cut by 1 base, the J end by 3 bases, with 7 bases between. The CDR3 loop spans 13 amino acids. The CDR3 region has the DNA TGTGCCAGCAGTTTATTCAGGGGCTACGAGCAGTACTTC. Encoded protein: CASSLFRGYEQYF.

The chain combines TRBV9 with TRBJ2-6; no clear D gene. Germline CDR1 SGDLS, CDR2 YYNGEE. V gave up 5 bases and J gave up 4 bases, with 16 bases separating them. This CDR3 has 16 residues. The DNA for the CDR3 is TGTGCCAGCAGTCCCACACCAAGATCCGGGGCCAACGTCCTGACTTTC. This translates into CASSPTPRSGANVLTF.

The chain is built from TRBV7-3 and TRBJ1-6; TRBD1 matches at 7 bases. V lost 2 bases and J lost 7; bases outside the gene matches: 8. Germline lookup yields CDR1 SGHTA and CDR2 FQGTGA. The CDR3 extends over 16 amino acids. DNA of the CDR3: TGTGCCAGCAGCTTACAGCCAGGGGGGAGCAATTCACCCCTCCACTTT. It specifies CASSLQPGGSNSPLHF.

The gene calls are TRBV6-6 and TRBJ1-5; D perhaps matches TRBD1 (6 bases). CDR1 and CDR2 (germline): MNHNY, SVGAGI (reference sequence). Deletions cut 1 base from V and 1 base from J, with 8 bases between. CDR3 size: 15 residues. In DNA, the CDR3 is TGTGCCAGCAGTTACTACCAGGGGAGCAATCAGCCCCAGCATTTT. Residues: CASSYYQGSNQPQHF.

Details on this clone: This CDR3 is also generated by other DNA sequences in the sample. This chain connects TRBV6-5 to TRBJ1-1; unclear D gene. Germline CDR1 MNHEY, CDR2 SVGAGI. V was trimmed by 0 bases and J by 8 bases, leaving 7 bases between them. The CDR3 runs to 12 residues. The CDR3 region is CASSYSRSEAFF. The CDR3 DNA is TGTGCCAGCAGTTACTCGAGGTCCGAAGCTTTCTTT.

This chain links TRBV6-4 with TRBJ2-3, with 8 bases aligning to TRBD1. The V gene's germline CDR1 is MRHNA and CDR2 SNTAGT. Unmatched junction bases numbered 6, after V lost 4 bases and J lost 0 bases. The CDR3 length is 16 residues. The CDR3: CASSVGQGGSTDTQYF. The CDR3, as DNA: TGTGCCAGCAGTGTCGGACAGGGCGGGAGCACAGATACGCAGTATTTT.

This chain uses TRBV19 with TRBJ1-4; no clear D gene. Between the trimmed V and J ends, which lost 4 bases and 4 bases, there was a span of 10 bases. The CDR3 is made up of 14 amino acids. Germline V lookup: CDR1 LNHDA, CDR2 SQIVND (reference sequence). The CDR3 bases are TGTGCCAGTAGTACCTCGACTTTTAATGAAAAACTGTTTTTT. It translates to CASSTSTFNEKLFF.

V usage is TRBV30 and J usage is TRBJ1-2, with TRBD1 matching 7 bases. CDR3 length: 14 residues. V gave up 0 bases and J gave up 4 bases; unmatched junction bases: 5. Germline V lookup: CDR1 GTSNPN, CDR2 SVGIG (reference sequence). The CDR3 DNA is TGTGCCTGGAGTGTACGGGACAGCCTCTATGGCTACACCTTC. Translated: CAWSVRDSLYGYTF.

The rearrangement uses TRBV5-1 and TRBJ2-7, with 9 bases fitting TRBD1. V shed 0 bases and J 7 bases; nucleotides not matched to a gene: 8. The CDR3 is 15 residues long. Germline V gene sequence: CDR1 SGHRS, CDR2 YFSETQ. The CDR3: CASSLGGTGLYEQYF. The CDR3 coding sequence is TGCGCCAGCAGCTTGGGAGGGACAGGGCTTTATGAGCAGTACTTC.

This sequence joins TRBV18 and TRBJ2-5; D possibly corresponds to TRBD2 (5 bases). The CDR3 is made up of 13 amino acids. Trimming removed 6 bases from V and 4 bases from J, with 12 bases in between. Per germline, CDR1 KGHSH and CDR2 LQKENI. The CDR3 protein is CASSRDYAETQYF. CDR3 coding DNA: TGTGCCAGCTCGCGTGACTACGCAGAGACCCAGTACTTC.

V gene TRBV7-2 combines with J gene TRBJ2-1; 7 nucleotides agree with TRBD2. This CDR3 contains 16 residues. The germline V gene encodes CDR1 SGHTA and CDR2 FQGNSA. After removal of 6 bases from V and 0 bases from J, the junction contained 8 bases not matched to a gene. CDR3 protein: CASRRTSASSYNEQFF. The CDR3 DNA reads TGTGCCAGCAGGCGTACTAGCGCCAGCTCCTACAATGAGCAGTTCTTC.

The chain has TRBV29-1 and TRBJ2-1, with TRBD1 matching 7 bases. The CDR3 consists of 13 residues. Germline V gene sequence: CDR1 SQVTM, CDR2 ANQGSEA. The junction had 6 bases not matched to a gene; V was cut back by 7 bases and J by 3 bases. In nucleotides, the CDR3 is TGCAGCGCCGCCGACAGGGACTACAATGAGCAGTTCTTC. Protein sequence: CSAADRDYNEQFF.

Comments on this clone: Within the sample, other DNA sequences also encode this same CDR3. The chain uses TRBV10-3 and TRBJ1-5; D perhaps matches TRBD1 (5 bases). The CDR3 is 14 amino acids. Trimming took off 2 bases at V and 3 bases at J, with 8 bases between the two ends. The germline V gene has CDR1 ENHRY and CDR2 SYGVKD. This CDR3 is CAISEAQDNQPQHF. In DNA form, the CDR3 reads TGTGCCATCAGTGAGGCACAGGACAATCAGCCCCAGCATTTT.

V usage is TRBV6-1 and J usage is TRBJ1-2; TRBD1 is a possible D gene (5 bases). Germline CDR1 reads MNHNS; CDR2 reads SASEGT. The CDR3 consists of 14 residues. V dropped 4 bases and J dropped 7 bases, with 16 bases sitting between them. The CDR3 DNA reads TGTGCCAGCAGTGGGGGGGGTGTAGGGTTTGGCTACACCTTC. Amino acids: CASSGGGVGFGYTF.

Turning to this clone: A junction boundary mismatches the germline segment, possibly from a read error. The gene calls are TRBV7-9 and TRBJ2-3; perhaps TRBD1 as D (5 bases). In germline, CDR1 is SEHNR, CDR2 FQNEAQ (reference sequence). The CDR3 length is 14 residues. The CDR3 reads CASSLVDSEDTQYF. Here the CDR3 DNA reads TGTGCCAGCAGTTTAGTCGACAGCGAAGATACGCAGTATTTT.

The gene calls are TRBV27 and TRBJ1-1; D is possibly TRBD1 (6 bases). The CDR3 loop spans 14 amino acids. With 8 bases removed from V and 2 bases from J, the gap between germline ends came to 15 bases. CDR1 MNHEY and CDR2 SMNVEV come from the germline V gene (reference sequence). For the CDR3, the DNA is TGTGCCAGCGCTCCGGACAGCGTTAACACTGAAGCTTTCTTT. Translating gives CASAPDSVNTEAFF.

The chain carries TRBV5-1 and TRBJ2-5, with 13 positions matching TRBD2. J was trimmed by 4 bases and V by 4 bases; bases with no gene match: 10. The germline V gene encodes CDR1 SGHRS and CDR2 YFSETQ. The length of the CDR3 is 17 residues. Here the CDR3 reads CASSPGLAGAARETQYF. The CDR3, as DNA: TGCGCCAGCAGCCCCGGACTAGCGGGGGCCGCAAGAGAGACCCAGTACTTC.

V usage is TRBV27 and J usage is TRBJ1-5; maybe TRBD1 (5 bases). Per germline, CDR1 MNHEY and CDR2 SMNVEV (reference sequence). This CDR3 has 14 residues. V was pared by 4 bases and J by 6 bases, with 13 bases between. The CDR3 is CASSSGVLLQPQHF. The CDR3 region has the DNA TGTGCCAGCAGTTCGGGGGTCCTCCTTCAGCCCCAGCATTTT.

Points on this clone: At one end the junction does not follow the germline gene, possibly because of a read error. V is TRBV5-4 and J is TRBJ2-7, with 9 bases aligning to TRBD1. Germline assignment: CDR1 SGHNT and CDR2 YYREEE (reference sequence). CDR3 size: 12 residues. The CDR3 DNA sequence: TGTGCCAGCACCCCGGGACAGGGAAACTTGAACTTC. Encoded protein: CASTPGQGNLNF.

The chain links TRBV27 to TRBJ1-1, with D possibly matching TRBD1 (6 bases). V lost 0 bases to trimming and J lost 4 bases, with 21 bases between them. The V gene's germline CDR1 is MNHEY and CDR2 SMNVEV (reference sequence). The length of the CDR3 is 18 residues. Written as DNA, the CDR3 is TGTGCCAGCAGTTTATCTGGCGCCTTAGGGGCCAGGGGCACTGAAGCTTTCTTT. Translating gives CASSLSGALGARGTEAFF.

This rearrangement joins TRBV2 to TRBJ2-3; 10 bases agree with TRBD2. CDR3 length: 15 residues. Germline CDR1 and CDR2: SNHLY and FYNNEI. V lost 7 bases and J lost 4; bases outside the gene matches: 8. This CDR3 reads CASNPSGGASDTQYF. As DNA, the CDR3 is TGTGCCAGCAATCCCAGCGGGGGGGCCTCAGATACGCAGTATTTT.

J is TRBJ2-3 and V is TRBV6-5, with a weak D call TRBD1 (6 bases). Germline V gene data show CDR1 as MNHEY and CDR2 as SVGAGI. This CDR3 contains 14 residues. V dropped 5 bases and J dropped 5 bases, with 14 bases sitting between them. The CDR3 reads CASSLQGSVDTQYF. CDR3 DNA sequence: TGTGCCAGCAGTCTACAGGGCTCCGTAGATACGCAGTATTTT.

The J gene is TRBJ2-7, the V gene TRBV7-8, with a tentative D call TRBD2 (5 bases). This CDR3 contains 16 residues. Germline V gene lookup returns CDR1 SGHVS and CDR2 FQNEAQ. V dropped 1 base and J dropped 0 bases, with 13 bases sitting between them. The CDR3 spells CASSLGVITSSYEQYF. The CDR3 region has the DNA TGTGCCAGCAGCTTAGGTGTGATTACTAGCTCCTACGAGCAGTACTTC.

This chain joins TRBV5-4 and TRBJ1-2, with 7 bases aligning to TRBD1. The V gene end was trimmed by 2 bases and the J gene end by 6 bases; junction bases not matched to a gene: 4. The CDR3 contains 13 residues. Germline CDR1 and CDR2: SGHNT and YYREEE (reference sequence). CDR3 in DNA: TGTGCCAGCAGCTTAAAGGGGGCGAATGGCTACACCTTC. Amino acid sequence: CASSLKGANGYTF.

This sequence joins TRBV5-1 and TRBJ2-7, with 8 nucleotides matching TRBD1. The V gene end was trimmed by 6 bases and the J gene end by 2 bases; junction bases not matched to a gene: 4. CDR3 length: 13 residues. In germline, CDR1 is SGHRS, CDR2 YFSETQ. The CDR3 loop is CASTRQGTYEQYF. CDR3 coding DNA: TGCGCCAGCACCCGACAGGGGACCTACGAGCAGTACTTC.

V gene TRBV28 combines with J gene TRBJ2-7; 7 bases line up with TRBD1. Looked up from germline, CDR1 is MDHEN and CDR2 is SYDVKM. This CDR3 spans 15 amino acids. The junction had 6 bases not matched to a gene; V was cut back by 4 bases and J by 0 bases. The CDR3 DNA reads as TGTGCCAGCAGTTCCTCCGGGACAGCCTCCTACGAGCAGTACTTC. Protein sequence: CASSSSGTASYEQYF.

V and J are TRBV4-2 and TRBJ2-3, with 7 nucleotides matching TRBD1. The CDR3 is 17 amino acids. After removal of 3 bases from V and 5 bases from J, the junction contained 14 bases not matched to a gene. Germline values: CDR1 LGHNA, CDR2 YNFKEQ. The CDR3 nucleotides are TGTGCCAGCAGCCAGCTCCCGGGACAGAGTGTTGTAGATACGCAGTATTTT. Encoded protein: CASSQLPGQSVVDTQYF.

This chain links TRBV28 with TRBJ2-5; perhaps TRBD2 as D (6 bases). CDR3 length: 16 amino acids. V was clipped by 6 bases and J by 4 bases, with 21 bases between them. Germline V gives CDR1 MDHEN, CDR2 SYDVKM. The CDR3 reads CASSPHKSGRGETQYF. As DNA, the CDR3 is TGTGCCAGCAGCCCCCACAAGTCAGGGCGGGGAGAGACCCAGTACTTC.